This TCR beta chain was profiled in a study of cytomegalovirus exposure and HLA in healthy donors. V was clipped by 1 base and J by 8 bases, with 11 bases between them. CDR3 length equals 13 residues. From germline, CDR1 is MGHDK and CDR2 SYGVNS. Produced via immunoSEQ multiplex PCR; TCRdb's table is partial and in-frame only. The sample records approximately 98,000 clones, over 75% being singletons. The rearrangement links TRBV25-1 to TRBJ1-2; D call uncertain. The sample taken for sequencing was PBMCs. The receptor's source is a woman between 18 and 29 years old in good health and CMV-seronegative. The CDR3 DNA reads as TGTGCCAGCAGTGAATCGGTCCTCAAGGGCTACACCTTC. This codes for CASSESVLKGYTF.